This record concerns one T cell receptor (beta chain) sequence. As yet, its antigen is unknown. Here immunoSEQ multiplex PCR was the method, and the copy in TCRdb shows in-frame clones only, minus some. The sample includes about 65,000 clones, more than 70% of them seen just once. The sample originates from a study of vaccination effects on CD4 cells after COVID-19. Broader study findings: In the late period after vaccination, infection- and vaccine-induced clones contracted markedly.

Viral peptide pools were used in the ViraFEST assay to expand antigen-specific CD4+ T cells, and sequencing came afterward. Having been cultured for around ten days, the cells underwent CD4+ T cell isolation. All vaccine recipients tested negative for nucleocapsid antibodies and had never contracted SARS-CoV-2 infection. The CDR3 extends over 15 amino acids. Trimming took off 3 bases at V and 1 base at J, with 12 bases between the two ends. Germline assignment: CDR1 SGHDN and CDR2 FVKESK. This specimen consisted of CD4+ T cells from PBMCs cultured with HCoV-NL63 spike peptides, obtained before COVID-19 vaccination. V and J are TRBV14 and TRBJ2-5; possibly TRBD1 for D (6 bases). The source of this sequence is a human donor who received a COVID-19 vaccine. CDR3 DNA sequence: TGTGCCAGCAGCCACACAGGGTTCCCCCAAGAGACCCAGTACTTC. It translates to CASSHTGFPQETQYF.